This T cell receptor (beta chain) was sequenced in a study of cytomegalovirus exposure and HLA in healthy donors. This CDR3 comprises 15 residues. From germline, CDR1 is SSHAT and CDR2 FNYEAQ (reference sequence). As to this clone: A junction end diverges from the germline sequence, so it may reflect a read error.

A multiplex PCR was run with 60 Vbeta primers and 13 Jbeta primers. TCRdb's copy holds only in-frame clones and misses some; the assay was immunoSEQ multiplex PCR. The data show fewer than 100,000 clones, with more than 70% seen just once and less than 8.5% held by the top ten. Sample: PBMCs. This chain connects TRBV7-7 to TRBJ1-6; a weak D match, TRBD1 (5 bases). The receptor's source is a female donor in good health and CMV-seronegative. The CDR3 loop reads CASSLRGDKNSPLHF. CDR3 nucleotides: TGTGCTAGCAGCTTACGGGGGGATAAGAATTCACCCCTCCACTTT.